The clone carrying this T cell receptor beta chain was found once. The antigen is not known. The data derive from a study of cytomegalovirus exposure and HLA in healthy donors. Study-level results: In a later analysis, TCR beta V- and J-gene trimming showed a link to a missense DCLRE1C variant. Fewer N-insertions (relative to the 666-donor mean) were reportedly seen in an Asian-associated ancestry cluster in a later analysis. The authors listed 180 or so TCR beta chains as cytomegalovirus-associated.

Researchers ran the PCR with 60 Vbeta and 13 Jbeta primers. Original processing notes: Counted up in a later analysis, unique TCR beta chains came to 65 million to 80 million, with around 12 million shared. The table came from immunoSEQ multiplex PCR; TCRdb's copy has only in-frame clones and leaves some out. The V and J calls and clone size were taken over from that table, and D and trimming were inferred from the DNA. The sample has approximately 210,000 clones, around 76% seen once. Trimming cost V 0 bases and J 8 bases; bases outside gene matches: 8. The CDR3 length is 16 residues. The germline V gene has CDR1 SGHTA and CDR2 FQGNSA.

The sequence came from a man aged 40-49 years in good health and CMV-seropositive. The chain uses TRBV7-2 and TRBJ2-3; 10 bases are shared with TRBD2. Source material: PBMCs. The CDR3: CASSLASLAGVATQYF. Here the CDR3 DNA reads TGTGCCAGCAGCTTAGCGTCCCTAGCGGGAGTAGCTACGCAGTATTTT.